The 10 T cell receptor beta chains in this list originate from one sample, sequenced in a study of cytotoxic CD8 clonotypes in ibrutinib-treated CLL. TCRdb's copy holds only in-frame clones and misses some; the assay was immunoSEQ multiplex PCR. Among 130,000 to 150,000 clones listed, 70% to 80% were seen once. The starting material was PBMCs, obtained after 12 months of ibrutinib treatment. These receptor sequences come from a human donor with chronic lymphocytic leukemia.

CDR3 DNA sequence: TGTGCCAGCAGTTTCGCAGGGGGTCACGGCTACACCTTC. This translates into CASSFAGGHGYTF. This sequence joins TRBV27 and TRBJ1-2; 7 bases are shared with TRBD1. The CDR3 is made up of 13 amino acids. Germline V gives CDR1 MNHEY, CDR2 SMNVEV (reference sequence). The ends lost 3 bases at V and 8 bases at J; junction bases unmatched: 6.

On this clone: An end of the junction does not agree with germline; a read error may underlie this. The V call is TRBV7-7, the J call TRBJ2-1; a possible D gene is TRBD1 (5 bases). The CDR3 has 15 amino acids. CDR1 and CDR2 from the germline V gene are SSHAT and FNYEAQ (reference sequence). In DNA form, the CDR3 reads TGTGCTAGCAGCTTAGGGGATCCGTCCTACAATGAGCAGTTCTTC. This gives the protein CASSLGDPSYNEQFF. Drawing the rest from reference TRBV7-7 and TRBJ2-1, the complete variable domain is GAGVSQSPRYKVTKRGQDVTLRCDPISSHATLYWYQQALGQGPEFLTYFNYEAQPDKSGLPSDRFSAERPEGSISTLTIQRTEQRDSAMYRCASSLGDPSYNEQFFGPGTRLTVL.

The CDR3 reads CASRQQGEHYGYTF. CDR3 DNA: TGTGCCAGCAGACAACAGGGGGAACACTATGGCTACACCTTC. The chain uses TRBV4-2 and TRBJ1-2, with 8 bases identical to TRBD1. The V segment lost 6 bases and the J segment 3 bases; nucleotides outside the gene matches: 6. The length of the CDR3 is 14 residues. Germline V gene data show CDR1 as LGHNA and CDR2 as YNFKEQ.

The chain combines TRBV15 with TRBJ1-5, with TRBD1 matching over 7 bases. The CDR3 is 18 amino acids. V shed 3 bases, J shed 0 bases, and the junction held 11 bases outside the gene matches. Germline CDR1 LNHNV, CDR2 YYDKDF (reference sequence). The CDR3 sequence is CATSSFRQGPGSNQPQHF. CDR3 nucleotides: TGTGCCACCAGCAGTTTTAGACAGGGACCCGGTAGCAATCAGCCCCAGCATTTT.

The chain recombines TRBV9 with TRBJ2-7, with D hard to call. This CDR3 is built from 14 residues. The V gene lost 0 bases and the J gene lost 0 bases, with 7 bases spanning the gap. Germline V lookup: CDR1 SGDLS, CDR2 YYNGEE. The CDR3 coding sequence is TGTGCCAGCAGCGTAGCCCTCGGCTCCTACGAGCAGTACTTC. Protein sequence: CASSVALGSYEQYF.

The chain links TRBV19 to TRBJ2-1; 11 nucleotides agree with TRBD2. From germline, CDR1 is LNHDA and CDR2 SQIVND (reference sequence). The CDR3 covers 14 residues. The V and J ends lost 8 bases and 5 bases, in that order; junction bases with no gene match: 5. DNA for the CDR3: TGTGCCAGTCAAGGACTAGCGGGCAACAATGAGCAGTTCTTC. This sequence encodes CASQGLAGNNEQFF.

This rearrangement joins TRBV29-1 to TRBJ2-1; maybe TRBD1 (5 bases). Germline CDR1 SQVTM, CDR2 ANQGSEA. Between the trimmed V and J ends, which lost 5 bases and 12 bases, there was a span of 14 bases. The CDR3 is 11 residues long. CDR3 in amino acids: CSVSPDIGQFF. Here the CDR3 DNA reads TGCAGCGTTTCGCCGGACATAGGGCAGTTCTTC.

The rearrangement links TRBV4-1 to TRBJ2-1; TRBD2 agrees at 8 bases. The CDR3 spans 17 residues. CDR1 is MGHRA and CDR2 is YSYEKL in the germline V gene. J was trimmed by 7 bases and V by 0 bases; bases with no gene match: 11. The CDR3 region is CASSQDLSGGPLNEQFF. DNA of the CDR3: TGCGCCAGCAGCCAAGATCTCTCGGGAGGGCCGTTGAATGAGCAGTTCTTC.

The chain recombines TRBV5-1 with TRBJ2-5, with 7 nucleotides matching TRBD2. Per germline, CDR1 SGHRS and CDR2 YFSETQ. The CDR3 is made up of 16 amino acids. V trimming: 0 bases; J trimming: 0 bases; junction bases outside the gene matches: 5. CDR3 sequence (DNA): TGCGCCAGCAGCTTGGCCGGTAGCGGGTACCAAGAGACCCAGTACTTC. It specifies CASSLAGSGYQETQYF.

J is TRBJ1-5 and V is TRBV4-2; a possible D gene is TRBD1 (5 bases). CDR3 length: 14 residues. CDR1 and CDR2 from the germline V gene are LGHNA and YNFKEQ. V was trimmed by 1 base and J by 5 bases, leaving 9 bases between them. CDR3 residues: CASSQVQGDQPQHF. CDR3 in DNA: TGTGCCAGCAGCCAAGTCCAGGGTGATCAGCCCCAGCATTTT.